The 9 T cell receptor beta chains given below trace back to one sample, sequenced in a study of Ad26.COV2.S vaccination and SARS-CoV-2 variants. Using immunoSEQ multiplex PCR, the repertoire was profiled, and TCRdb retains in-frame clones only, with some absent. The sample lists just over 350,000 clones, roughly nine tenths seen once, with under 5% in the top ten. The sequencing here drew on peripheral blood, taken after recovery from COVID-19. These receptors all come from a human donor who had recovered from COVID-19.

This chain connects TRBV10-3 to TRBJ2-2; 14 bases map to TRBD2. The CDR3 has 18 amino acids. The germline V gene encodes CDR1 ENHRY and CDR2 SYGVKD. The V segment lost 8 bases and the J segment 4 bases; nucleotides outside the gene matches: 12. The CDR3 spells CAIRKTSGGAGVTGELFF. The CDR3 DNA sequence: TGTGCCATCCGTAAGACTAGCGGGGGGGCCGGCGTCACCGGGGAGCTGTTTTTT.

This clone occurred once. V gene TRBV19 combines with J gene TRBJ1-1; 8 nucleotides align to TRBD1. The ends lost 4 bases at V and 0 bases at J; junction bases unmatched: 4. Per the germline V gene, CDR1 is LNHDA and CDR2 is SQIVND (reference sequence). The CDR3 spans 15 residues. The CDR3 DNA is TGTGCCAGTAGTACCGGGACAGGAATGAACACTGAAGCTTTCTTT. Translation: CASSTGTGMNTEAFF.

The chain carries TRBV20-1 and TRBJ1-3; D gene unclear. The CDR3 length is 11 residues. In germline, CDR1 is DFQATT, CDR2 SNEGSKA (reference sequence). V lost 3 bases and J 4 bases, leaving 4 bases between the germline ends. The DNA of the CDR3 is TGCAGTGCTAGGGCCGGAAACACCATATATTTT. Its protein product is CSARAGNTIYF.

The CDR3 DNA is TGTGCCAGCAGTGTCCACGGGAACACTGAAGCTTTCTTT. This translates into CASSVHGNTEAFF. The chain couples TRBV2 to TRBJ1-1; D call uncertain. The CDR3 contains 13 residues. The germline gives CDR1 SNHLY, CDR2 FYNNEI. V lost 4 bases and J 1 base, leaving 7 bases between the germline ends. The entire variable domain, with the rest obtained from reference TRBV2 and TRBJ1-1, is as follows: EPEVTQTPSHQVTQMGQEVILRCVPISNHLYFYWYRQILGQKVEFLVSFYNNEISEKSEIFDDQFSVERPDGSNFTLKIRSTKLEDSAMYFCASSVHGNTEAFFGQGTRLTVV.

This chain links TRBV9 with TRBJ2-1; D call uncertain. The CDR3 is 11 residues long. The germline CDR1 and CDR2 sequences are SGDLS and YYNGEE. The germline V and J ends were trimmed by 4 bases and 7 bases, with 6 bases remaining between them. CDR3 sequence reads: CASSSPNEQFF. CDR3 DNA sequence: TGTGCCAGCAGCTCCCCTAATGAGCAGTTCTTC.

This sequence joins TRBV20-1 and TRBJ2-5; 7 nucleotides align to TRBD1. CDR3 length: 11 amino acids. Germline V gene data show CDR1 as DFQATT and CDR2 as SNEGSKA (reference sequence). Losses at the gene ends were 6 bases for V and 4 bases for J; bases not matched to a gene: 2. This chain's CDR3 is CSARGPETQYF. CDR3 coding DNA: TGCAGTGCAAGGGGGCCAGAGACCCAGTACTTC.

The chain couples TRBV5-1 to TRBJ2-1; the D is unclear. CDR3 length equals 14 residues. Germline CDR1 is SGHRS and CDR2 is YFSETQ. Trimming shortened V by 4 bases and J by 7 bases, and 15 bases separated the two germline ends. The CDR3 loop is CASSPKTDGNEQFF. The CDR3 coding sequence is TGCGCCAGCAGCCCAAAGACCGACGGGAATGAGCAGTTCTTC.

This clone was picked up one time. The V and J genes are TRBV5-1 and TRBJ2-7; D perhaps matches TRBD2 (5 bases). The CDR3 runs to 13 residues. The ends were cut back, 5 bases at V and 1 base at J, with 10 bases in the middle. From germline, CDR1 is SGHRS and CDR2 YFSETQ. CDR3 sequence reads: CASRAGMSYEQYF. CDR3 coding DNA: TGCGCCAGCAGAGCCGGGATGTCCTACGAGCAGTACTTC.

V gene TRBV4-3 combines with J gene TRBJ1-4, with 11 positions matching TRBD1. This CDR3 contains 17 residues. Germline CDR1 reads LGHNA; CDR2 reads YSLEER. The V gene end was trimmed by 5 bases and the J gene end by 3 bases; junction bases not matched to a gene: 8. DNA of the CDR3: TGCGCCAGCAGCTATGGACAGGGGGCTTTCGCTAATGAAAAACTGTTTTTT. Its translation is CASSYGQGAFANEKLFF.